The rows below give T cell receptor beta chains drawn from one sample of a study of immune heterogeneity within non-small cell lung tumors. TCRdb re-called the multiplex PCR reads with MiXCR, one entry per CDR3 protein. The sample shows about 12,000 distinct CDR3 sequences, around a quarter of them seen only once. The sample was lung tumor tissue. The receptors originated from a man aged 50 or older with non-small cell lung cancer. Each CDR3 is given with its conserved first and last residue. D genes are given only for firm matches. For some rows the clone size is stated as once, few or many, or as a class when expanded; others skip it.

v_gene: TRBV10-2; d_gene: .; j_gene: TRBJ1-1; abundance: many; CDR3nt: TGCGCCAGCAGCGCGACAGAGAACACTGAAGCTTTCTTT; CDR3aa: CASSATENTEAFF
v_gene: TRBV19; d_gene: .; j_gene: TRBJ1-5; abundance: many; CDR3nt: TGTGCCAGTAGTATCGGGGCACAGAATCAGCCCCAGCATTTT; CDR3aa: CASSIGAQNQPQHF
v_gene: TRBV6-1; d_gene: TRBD2; j_gene: TRBJ2-6; abundance: many; CDR3nt: TGTGCCAGCAGAATACTAGCGGGGGGTTCTGGGGCCAACGTCCTGACTTTC; CDR3aa: CASRILAGGSGANVLTF
v_gene: TRBV6-1; d_gene: .; j_gene: TRBJ1-5; abundance: many; CDR3nt: TGTGCCAGCAGTTTCGCAGGGTCAAACAATCAGCCCCAGCATTTT; CDR3aa: CASSFAGSNNQPQHF
v_gene: TRBV28; d_gene: .; j_gene: TRBJ1-3; abundance: medium-sized; CDR3nt: TGTGCCAGCAAATCTCTGGGGGTCTCTGGAAACACCATATATTTT; CDR3aa: CASKSLGVSGNTIYF
v_gene: TRBV6-1; d_gene: TRBD1; j_gene: TRBJ1-5; abundance: medium-sized; CDR3nt: TGTGCCAGCAGCTCTGGACAGGGACTGGGCAATCAGCCCCAGCATTTT; CDR3aa: CASSSGQGLGNQPQHF
v_gene: TRBV9; d_gene: .; j_gene: TRBJ2-1; abundance: few; CDR3nt: TGTGCCAGCAGCGTTGACGGCTTTAGCTCCTACAATGAGCAGTTCTTC; CDR3aa: CASSVDGFSSYNEQFF
v_gene: TRBV28; d_gene: .; j_gene: TRBJ2-7; abundance: medium-sized; CDR3nt: TGTGCCAGCAGTTCTAAGGGCCCATTCACCTACGAGCAGTACTTC; CDR3aa: CASSSKGPFTYEQYF
v_gene: TRBV5-1; d_gene: .; j_gene: TRBJ2-2; abundance: many; CDR3nt: TGCGCCAGCAGCTCCGGGACTGGGATCTACACCGGGGAGCTGTTTTTT; CDR3aa: CASSSGTGIYTGELFF
v_gene: TRBV10-3; d_gene: .; j_gene: TRBJ1-1; abundance: .; CDR3nt: TGTGCCATCAAGTGGGGTTCTGACACTGAAGCTTTCTTT; CDR3aa: CAIKWGSDTEAFF
v_gene: TRBV28; d_gene: .; j_gene: TRBJ2-7; abundance: medium-sized; CDR3nt: TGTGCCAGCACCAATCCCCGGGGGCAGCAGTACTTC; CDR3aa: CASTNPRGQQYF
v_gene: TRBV6-1; d_gene: TRBD2; j_gene: TRBJ2-1; abundance: many; CDR3nt: TGTGCCAGCACTTTAGCGGGGACTATGGGTGAGCAGTTCTTC; CDR3aa: CASTLAGTMGEQFF
v_gene: TRBV5-1; d_gene: .; j_gene: TRBJ1-1; abundance: many; CDR3nt: TGCGCCAGCAGCCCCAAGACAGGTCCCCCCCTGAACACTGAAGCTTTCTTT; CDR3aa: CASSPKTGPPLNTEAFF
v_gene: TRBV10-2; d_gene: .; j_gene: TRBJ2-7; abundance: medium-sized; CDR3nt: TGCGCCAGCACACTCGGGGGACTTGGCGAGCAGTACTTC; CDR3aa: CASTLGGLGEQYF
v_gene: TRBV28; d_gene: TRBD1; j_gene: TRBJ1-2; abundance: .; CDR3nt: TGTGCCAGCAGTTTAAGTTCATCGGGACAGGACTATGGCCACACGTTC; CDR3aa: CASSLSSSGQDYGHTF
v_gene: TRBV5-1; d_gene: TRBD1; j_gene: TRBJ1-1; abundance: many; CDR3nt: TGCGCCAGCAGCAGGACAGGGCAATACATGAACACTGAAGCTTTCTTT; CDR3aa: CASSRTGQYMNTEAFF
v_gene: TRBV10-2; d_gene: TRBD1; j_gene: TRBJ2-7; abundance: medium-sized; CDR3nt: TGCGCCAGCAGAAGGGGGCCGAGTGTAAGCTACGAGCAGTACTTC; CDR3aa: CASRRGPSVSYEQYF
v_gene: TRBV4-1; d_gene: .; j_gene: TRBJ1-5; abundance: .; CDR3nt: TGCGCCAGCTGCCAATCCGATAGCAATCAGCCCCAGCATTTT; CDR3aa: CASCQSDSNQPQHF
v_gene: TRBV6-1; d_gene: TRBD1; j_gene: TRBJ1-2; abundance: many; CDR3nt: TGTGCCAGCAGCTATGACAGGGGGGGGAGTGGCTACACCTTC; CDR3aa: CASSYDRGGSGYTF
v_gene: TRBV7-9; d_gene: TRBD2; j_gene: TRBJ2-5; abundance: .; CDR3nt: TGTGCCAGCAGATTAGCAAGGACTAGCGGCTCCCCGGGTGACCAGTACTTC; CDR3aa: CASRLARTSGSPGDQYF
v_gene: TRBV9; d_gene: .; j_gene: TRBJ1-4; abundance: many; CDR3nt: TGTGCCAGCAGCGTGAAGGGGTCCCCTAATGAAAAACTGTTTTTT; CDR3aa: CASSVKGSPNEKLFF
v_gene: TRBV3-1; d_gene: .; j_gene: TRBJ2-3; abundance: .; CDR3nt: TGTGCCATCAGCCAAGTGGGTAGCCACTCTAGCACAGATACGCAGTATTTT; CDR3aa: CAISQVGSHSSTDTQYF
v_gene: TRBV24-1; d_gene: .; j_gene: TRBJ2-3; abundance: medium-sized; CDR3nt: TGTGCCACCAGTGATTTCTCAGGGGCCTCCACAGATACGCAGTATTTT; CDR3aa: CATSDFSGASTDTQYF
v_gene: TRBV7-2; d_gene: .; j_gene: TRBJ1-1; abundance: many; CDR3nt: TGTGCCAGCAGCTTATCCCGGAACACTGAAGCTTTCTTT; CDR3aa: CASSLSRNTEAFF
v_gene: TRBV2; d_gene: .; j_gene: TRBJ1-4; abundance: medium-sized; CDR3nt: TGTGCCAGCAGTGGGGCCGTAGGAAAACTGTTTTTT; CDR3aa: CASSGAVGKLFF
v_gene: TRBV11-2; d_gene: TRBD2; j_gene: TRBJ2-2; abundance: .; CDR3nt: TGTGCCAGCAGCCCGGCGGGGACTAGTTGGAGACTGGTCGGCGGGGAGCTGTTTTTT; CDR3aa: CASSPAGTSWRLVGGELFF
v_gene: TRBV2; d_gene: .; j_gene: TRBJ1-5; abundance: many; CDR3nt: TGTGCCAGCAGTGAGGAGGGGCGGCAGCCCCAGCATTTT; CDR3aa: CASSEEGRQPQHF
v_gene: TRBV5-6; d_gene: TRBD1; j_gene: TRBJ2-3; abundance: .; CDR3nt: TGTGCCAGCAGCTGGACAGGGAAGTTTGAAGATACGCAGTATTTT; CDR3aa: CASSWTGKFEDTQYF
v_gene: TRBV28; d_gene: .; j_gene: TRBJ2-7; abundance: medium-sized; CDR3nt: TGTGCCACGACCCTAAATACCTACGAGCAGTACTTC; CDR3aa: CATTLNTYEQYF
v_gene: TRBV28; d_gene: .; j_gene: TRBJ2-7; abundance: many; CDR3nt: TGTGCCAGCAGTTTCCTCTCTCCCTACGAGCAGTACTTC; CDR3aa: CASSFLSPYEQYF
v_gene: TRBV12-3/TRBV12-4; d_gene: .; j_gene: TRBJ2-7; abundance: medium-sized; CDR3nt: TGTGCCAGCAGTCACCTCGGAGGCAACCCCTACGAGCAGTACTTC; CDR3aa: CASSHLGGNPYEQYF
v_gene: TRBV4-2; d_gene: TRBD1; j_gene: TRBJ2-7; abundance: many; CDR3nt: TGTGCCAGCAGCCAAAAGTCCGGGACAGGGGGCTACGAGCAGTACTTC; CDR3aa: CASSQKSGTGGYEQYF
v_gene: TRBV20-1; d_gene: .; j_gene: TRBJ2-1; abundance: many; CDR3nt: TGCAGTGCTAGAGATCAGGGTGACAGCGCTAACTACAATGAGCAGTTCTTC; CDR3aa: CSARDQGDSANYNEQFF
v_gene: TRBV3-1; d_gene: .; j_gene: TRBJ1-4; abundance: .; CDR3nt: TGTGCCAGCAGCCAACTAGGAGAAAAACTGTTTTTT; CDR3aa: CASSQLGEKLFF
v_gene: TRBV28; d_gene: TRBD1; j_gene: TRBJ2-1; abundance: many; CDR3nt: TGTGCCAGCAGTTTATTCCAGGGGGCCTACAATGAGCAGTTCTTC; CDR3aa: CASSLFQGAYNEQFF
v_gene: TRBV12-3/TRBV12-4; d_gene: .; j_gene: TRBJ2-5; abundance: many; CDR3nt: TGTGCCAGCAGTACCACGGTCCAAGAGACCCAGTACTTC; CDR3aa: CASSTTVQETQYF
v_gene: TRBV20-1; d_gene: TRBD1; j_gene: TRBJ2-1; abundance: many; CDR3nt: TGCAGTGCTAGTCACGACAGGGTGAAGTTCTTC; CDR3aa: CSASHDRVKFF
v_gene: TRBV28; d_gene: TRBD1; j_gene: TRBJ1-5; abundance: medium-sized; CDR3nt: TGTGCCAGCAGCCAAGCAGGGGGCCCCCAGCCCCAGCATTTT; CDR3aa: CASSQAGGPQPQHF
v_gene: TRBV4-2; d_gene: TRBD2; j_gene: TRBJ2-5; abundance: many; CDR3nt: TGTGCCAGCAGCCAAGACACAGCGGGAGGCGGGGAGACCCAGTACTTC; CDR3aa: CASSQDTAGGGETQYF
v_gene: TRBV30; d_gene: .; j_gene: TRBJ1-5; abundance: many; CDR3nt: TGTGCCTGGAGTCGATTTGGGGGTCAGCCCCAGCATTTT; CDR3aa: CAWSRFGGQPQHF
v_gene: TRBV4-1; d_gene: .; j_gene: TRBJ2-7; abundance: .; CDR3nt: TGCGCCAACAGGCAAGATTCCCCGGCCCGCGAGCAGTACTTC; CDR3aa: CANRQDSPAREQYF